Presented here are 32 T cell receptor beta chains from one specimen sequenced in a study of CD4 T cells in relation to SARS-CoV-2 and coronaviruses. Antigens for these TCRs are unknown. Libraries were prepared by immunoSEQ multiplex PCR; TCRdb keeps only in-frame clonotypes and omits some of them. This sample has 15,000 to 20,000 clones, with around three quarters found just once. CD4+ T cells from unexposed donors were obtained before the COVID-19 pandemic (2011-2018). Isolation of CD4+ T cells took place after around eleven days in culture. Specimen: CD4+ T cells from PBMCs, cultured in vitro. The receptors here all came from a human donor in good health.

The chain recombines TRBV19 with TRBJ1-4; 8 positions match TRBD1. There are 15 residues in the CDR3. The ends lost 3 bases at V and 8 bases at J; junction bases unmatched: 8. The V gene's germline CDR1 is LNHDA and CDR2 SQIVND (reference sequence). In nucleotides, the CDR3 is TGTGCCAGTAGTATGAGGCAGGGGGCAAGGGAAAAACTGTTTTTT. It yields the protein CASSMRQGAREKLFF. The full variable domain, in which reference TRBV19 and TRBJ1-4 provide the parts outside the CDR3, is DGGITQSPKYLFRKEGQNVTLSCEQNLNHDAMYWYRQDPGQGLRLIYYSQIVNDFQKGDIAEGYSVSREKKESFPLTVTSAQKNPTAFYLCASSMRQGAREKLFFGSGTQLSVL.

The V gene is TRBV15, the J gene TRBJ1-3, with D possibly matching TRBD1 (5 bases). In germline, CDR1 is LNHNV, CDR2 YYDKDF (reference sequence). The CDR3 has 16 amino acids. V was pared by 4 bases and J by 0 bases, with 13 bases between. The DNA for the CDR3 is TGTGCCACCAGCACCAGAAGACAGCACTCTGGAAACACCATATATTTT. Translating it yields CATSTRRQHSGNTIYF.

V gene TRBV6-1 combines with J gene TRBJ1-3, with D perhaps TRBD1 (5 bases). The V gene lost 1 base and the J gene lost 3 bases, with 13 bases spanning the gap. The CDR3 is 16 amino acids. The germline V gene encodes CDR1 MNHNS and CDR2 SASEGT. The CDR3 reads CASSEVLTVGGNTIYF. The DNA for the CDR3 is TGTGCCAGCAGTGAAGTATTGACAGTGGGTGGAAACACCATATATTTT.

V usage is TRBV7-6 and J usage is TRBJ2-1; possibly TRBD2 for D (5 bases). CDR1 is SGHVS, CDR2 FNYEAQ, per germline. The CDR3 runs to 16 residues. Trimming left V 1 base short and J 3 bases short, with 13 bases between. As DNA, the CDR3 is TGTGCCAGCAGCTTAGATAGGGCGGGTAACTACAATGAGCAGTTCTTC. This translates into CASSLDRAGNYNEQFF.

Written as DNA, the CDR3 is TGTGCCAGCAGCCGAGAGGGGAATGCTAATGAAAAACTGTTTTTT. Protein sequence: CASSREGNANEKLFF. This chain uses TRBV2 with TRBJ1-4; TRBD1 might be the D (5 bases). The CDR3 is made up of 15 amino acids. V dropped 6 bases and J dropped 3 bases, with 14 bases sitting between them. Germline V gene data show CDR1 as SNHLY and CDR2 as FYNNEI.

The rearrangement uses TRBV6-2 or TRBV6-3 and TRBJ2-7; maybe TRBD1 (5 bases). The CDR3 covers 14 residues. The V gene lost 2 bases and the J gene lost 5 bases, with 13 bases spanning the gap. CDR1 and CDR2 (germline): MNHEY, SVGEGT. The CDR3: CASSYIGVWNEQYF. The CDR3 nucleotides are TGTGCCAGCAGTTACATAGGGGTCTGGAACGAGCAGTACTTC.

The chain links TRBV24-1 to TRBJ1-5; D unresolved. Between the trimmed V and J ends, which lost 0 bases and 3 bases, there was a span of 5 bases. Germline CDR1 and CDR2: KGHDR and SFDVKD. CDR3 length: 14 residues. The chain's CDR3 is CATSDLTINQPQHF. The DNA for the CDR3 is TGTGCCACCAGTGATTTGACGATCAATCAGCCCCAGCATTTT.

V usage is TRBV9 and J usage is TRBJ1-4; 11 positions agree with TRBD1. Germline V gene sequence: CDR1 SGDLS, CDR2 YYNGEE. This CDR3 has 17 residues. J lost 8 bases, V lost 3 bases, and 12 bases had no gene match. As DNA, the CDR3 is TGTGCCAGCAGCGGGACAGGGGGCTTTCCGGTAGAAGAAAAACTGTTTTTT. Its translation is CASSGTGGFPVEEKLFF. The whole variable domain, remainder taken from reference TRBV9 and TRBJ1-4, is DSGVTQTPKHLITATGQRVTLRCSPRSGDLSVYWYQQSLDQGLQFLIQYYNGEERAKGNILERFSAQQFPDLHSELNLSSLELGDSALYFCASSGTGGFPVEEKLFFGSGTQLSVL.

This sequence joins TRBV6-5 and TRBJ2-3, with D perhaps TRBD2 (5 bases). CDR1 is MNHEY and CDR2 is SVGAGI in the germline V gene. Trimming cost V 5 bases and J 2 bases, with 11 bases left between them. The CDR3 is 14 amino acids. CDR3 protein: CASSPDFYTDTQYF. Written as DNA, the CDR3 is TGTGCCAGCAGTCCGGACTTCTACACAGATACGCAGTATTTT.

The chain combines TRBV5-4 with TRBJ2-3; the match to TRBD2 covers 10 bases. V shed 3 bases, J shed 7 bases, and the junction held 14 bases outside the gene matches. Germline CDR1 and CDR2: SGHNT and YYREEE (reference sequence). This CDR3 spans 17 amino acids. CDR3: CASSSTWTSGDLNTQYF. The CDR3 DNA sequence: TGTGCCAGCAGCTCAACCTGGACTAGCGGAGACTTGAATACGCAGTATTTT. The full variable domain, completed using reference TRBV5-4 and TRBJ2-3, is ETGVTQSPTHLIKTRGQQVTLRCSSQSGHNTVSWYQQALGQGPQFIFQYYREEENGRGNFPPRFSGLQFPNYSSELNVNALELDDSALYLCASSSTWTSGDLNTQYFGPGTRLTVL.

The chain recombines TRBV19 with TRBJ2-3, with TRBD2 matching over 10 bases. Unmatched junction bases numbered 3, after V lost 2 bases and J lost 4 bases. This CDR3 has 15 residues. Germline V gene data show CDR1 as LNHDA and CDR2 as SQIVND (reference sequence). As DNA, the CDR3 is TGTGCCAGTAGTATACCAGCGGGAGGGCCAGATACGCAGTATTTT. Amino acids: CASSIPAGGPDTQYF.

The CDR3 sequence is CASTDGRHTDTQYF. CDR3 coding DNA: TGTGCCAGCACCGACGGACGGCACACAGATACGCAGTATTTT. The V gene is TRBV5-6, the J gene TRBJ2-3; no definite D call. In germline, CDR1 is SGHDT, CDR2 YYEEEE. V dropped 6 bases and J dropped 2 bases, with 13 bases sitting between them. The CDR3 spans 14 residues.

This chain uses TRBV28 with TRBJ2-5; unclear D gene. Trimming cost V 3 bases and J 1 base, with 9 bases left between them. Germline V gene sequence: CDR1 MDHEN, CDR2 SYDVKM. This CDR3 spans 14 amino acids. As DNA, the CDR3 is TGTGCCAGCAGTTTGAGGTGGGGCCAAGAGACCCAGTACTTC. Encoded protein: CASSLRWGQETQYF.

The chain's CDR3 is CASRGHPNTEAFF. The CDR3 nucleotides read TGTGCCAGCCGCGGGCACCCGAACACTGAAGCTTTCTTT. V is TRBV2 and J is TRBJ1-1; D uncertain. Trimming left V 8 bases short and J 1 base short, with 11 bases between. Germline lookup yields CDR1 SNHLY and CDR2 FYNNEI. This CDR3 is 13 amino acids long.

The CDR3 sequence: CASRRDLGGRDPDTQYF. CDR3 sequence (DNA): TGTGCCAGCAGAAGGGATCTGGGCGGGAGGGACCCAGATACGCAGTATTTT. The chain joins TRBV25-1 to TRBJ2-3, with 9 bases lining up with TRBD2. Trimming at V came to 6 bases and at J to 4 bases, leaving 14 bases not matched to a gene. CDR3 length: 17 residues. The germline V gene has CDR1 MGHDK and CDR2 SYGVNS.

This chain connects TRBV7-3 to TRBJ2-5, with TRBD2 identical over 12 bases. Germline V gene data show CDR1 as SGHTA and CDR2 as FQGTGA. The CDR3 has 16 amino acids. V lost 0 bases, J lost 4 bases, and 3 bases stayed unmatched. CDR3 amino acids: CASSLTPTSGRETQYF. In DNA form, the CDR3 reads TGTGCCAGCAGCTTAACGCCGACTAGCGGGAGAGAGACCCAGTACTTC.

The chain joins TRBV24-1 to TRBJ2-5, with TRBD1 matching 10 bases. Per the germline V gene, CDR1 is KGHDR and CDR2 is SFDVKD. V trimming: 2 bases; J trimming: 5 bases; junction bases outside the gene matches: 7. This CDR3 contains 16 residues. The CDR3 spells CATSDSGQGPGETQYF. DNA for the CDR3: TGTGCCACCAGTGATTCGGGACAGGGGCCAGGGGAGACCCAGTACTTC.

J is TRBJ2-1 and V is TRBV5-1; TRBD1 matches 8 bases. This CDR3 region has 14 residues. The V and J ends lost 6 bases and 7 bases, in that order; junction bases with no gene match: 9. Germline V lookup: CDR1 SGHRS, CDR2 YFSETQ. CDR3 nucleotide sequence: TGCGCCAGCAAGGGGACAGGCCTTGAAAATGAGCAGTTCTTC. Residues: CASKGTGLENEQFF.

The CDR3 DNA follows: TGTGCCAGCAGCTTAGTGGCAGGGCTCTCTGGAAACACCATATATTTT. Its protein product is CASSLVAGLSGNTIYF. The chain employs TRBV7-9 and TRBJ1-3; possibly TRBD1 for D (5 bases). The CDR3 runs 16 residues. Trimming removed 1 base at V and 0 bases at J, with 10 bases between. CDR1 SEHNR and CDR2 FQNEAQ come from the germline V gene (reference sequence).

This sequence joins TRBV5-1 and TRBJ1-1; TRBD1 agrees at 11 bases. This CDR3 is 15 amino acids long. The ends lost 0 bases at V and 5 bases at J; junction bases unmatched: 3. Germline V gives CDR1 SGHRS, CDR2 YFSETQ. The CDR3 DNA is TGCGCCAGCAGCTTGGGGACAGGGGGCAGTACTGAAGCTTTCTTT. Protein sequence: CASSLGTGGSTEAFF.

The chain combines TRBV28 with TRBJ1-2; D is perhaps TRBD1 (5 bases). CDR1 and CDR2 (germline): MDHEN, SYDVKM. With 2 bases removed from V and 2 bases from J, the gap between germline ends came to 15 bases. The CDR3 has 16 residues. CDR3 in amino acids: CASSLPDTLGNYGYTF. CDR3 sequence (DNA): TGTGCCAGCAGTTTACCGGACACCCTAGGGAACTATGGCTACACCTTC.

The chain joins TRBV27 to TRBJ2-7, with 8 bases fitting TRBD1. Germline loops: CDR1 MNHEY, CDR2 SMNVEV (reference sequence). V was clipped by 6 bases and J by 9 bases; unmatched bases: 7. CDR3 length: 12 residues. The CDR3 here is CASRGTGRWQYF. CDR3 nucleotide sequence: TGTGCCAGCAGGGGGACAGGTCGGTGGCAGTACTTC.

The sample holds a few counts of this clone. J is TRBJ2-3 and V is TRBV19; D ambiguous. CDR3 size: 12 residues. V lost 3 bases, J lost 0 bases, and 1 base lay in between. Germline-derived CDR1 and CDR2 are LNHDA and SQIVND (reference sequence). For the CDR3, the DNA is TGTGCCAGTAGTATTAGCACAGATACGCAGTATTTT. Amino acid sequence: CASSISTDTQYF.

The V and J genes are TRBV19 and TRBJ2-1, with 13 bases matching TRBD2. Per the germline V gene, CDR1 is LNHDA and CDR2 is SQIVND (reference sequence). With V trimmed by 3 bases and J by 3 bases, 5 bases remained unmatched. The CDR3 contains 17 residues. CDR3 sequence reads: CASSIGTSGKGYNEQFF. The CDR3 DNA reads as TGTGCCAGTAGTATTGGGACTAGCGGGAAGGGCTACAATGAGCAGTTCTTC.

J is TRBJ2-7 and V is TRBV5-6, with no clear D. Trimming took off 7 bases at V and 4 bases at J, with 21 bases between the two ends. The CDR3 is 15 residues long. Per the germline V gene, CDR1 is SGHDT and CDR2 is YYEEEE. The CDR3 nucleotides are TGTGCCAGCCCCGCAGCCTGGGCCCCTATTTACGAGCAGTACTTC. Translation gives CASPAAWAPIYEQYF.

DNA for the CDR3: TGTGCCAGCAGCCCCGGGACATCACACAATGAGCAGTTCTTC. This codes for CASSPGTSHNEQFF. The rearrangement joins TRBV9 to TRBJ2-1, with D possibly being TRBD1 (6 bases). The V end was cut by 4 bases, the J end by 5 bases, with 13 bases between. This CDR3 has 14 amino acids. CDR1 SGDLS and CDR2 YYNGEE come from the germline V gene.

The V and J genes are TRBV11-3 and TRBJ2-5; no clear D. CDR3 length: 12 amino acids. V was pared by 0 bases and J by 4 bases, with 3 bases between. Germline V gene sequence: CDR1 SGHNT, CDR2 YENEEA. The CDR3 region is CASSLDRETQYF. Here the CDR3 DNA reads TGTGCCAGCAGCTTAGATCGAGAGACCCAGTACTTC.

The chain couples TRBV5-1 to TRBJ1-1; TRBD1 might be the D (5 bases). Germline V gene data show CDR1 as SGHRS and CDR2 as YFSETQ. The length of the CDR3 is 15 residues. Trimming took off 0 bases at V and 2 bases at J, with 11 bases between the two ends. CDR3: CASSLDSGGNTEAFF. CDR3 DNA: TGCGCCAGCAGCTTGGATTCCGGGGGAAACACTGAAGCTTTCTTT.

The chain joins TRBV5-1 to TRBJ2-6; 7 nucleotides match TRBD1. V lost 3 bases, J lost 4 bases, and 7 bases stayed unmatched. The CDR3 runs to 16 residues. The germline V gene encodes CDR1 SGHRS and CDR2 YFSETQ. The CDR3 nucleotides are TGCGCCAGCAGCTCCAACCCAGGGGGAGGGGCCAACGTCCTGACTTTC. It specifies CASSSNPGGGANVLTF.

The chain uses TRBV2 and TRBJ2-7; TRBD2 might be the D (5 bases). CDR3 size: 14 residues. Germline V gene lookup returns CDR1 SNHLY and CDR2 FYNNEI. The V gene lost 3 bases and the J gene lost 1 base, with 10 bases spanning the gap. The chain's CDR3 is CASSEGALSYEQYF. In DNA form, the CDR3 reads TGTGCCAGCAGTGAGGGAGCCCTATCCTACGAGCAGTACTTC.

V usage is TRBV7-3 and J usage is TRBJ2-1; 8 bases match TRBD2. Germline loops: CDR1 SGHTA, CDR2 FQGTGA. Unmatched junction bases numbered 9, after V lost 2 bases and J lost 9 bases. This CDR3 spans 15 amino acids. The CDR3 loop is CASSLVAGPWGEQFF. CDR3 bases: TGTGCCAGCAGCTTAGTAGCGGGACCGTGGGGTGAGCAGTTCTTC.

The chain uses TRBV6-1 and TRBJ2-5, with D uncertain. The CDR3 loop spans 13 amino acids. Between the trimmed V and J ends, which lost 4 bases and 6 bases, there was a span of 12 bases. Per germline, CDR1 MNHNS and CDR2 SASEGT. The CDR3 coding sequence is TGTGCCAGCAGTGTAAATAGGGAACAGACCCAGTACTTC. This sequence encodes CASSVNREQTQYF.